This T cell receptor (beta chain) was recorded in a study of Ad26.COV2.S vaccination and SARS-CoV-2 variants. The wider study: Of the COV1001 trial arms, the Ad26.COV2.S arm included the donor.

As to treatment: 15 to 20 received Ad26.COV2.S at low or high dose, single or two shots; several received placebo; per-sample allocation not given. Samples were taken on day 63 after the first vaccine or placebo injection. Some clones are missing from TCRdb's copy, which holds only in-frame ones; the method was immunoSEQ multiplex PCR. The repertoire holds roughly 420,000 clones, with roughly 90% as singletons. This clone was counted a single time. The germline CDR1 and CDR2 sequences are ENHRY and SYGVKD. The germline V and J ends were trimmed by 4 bases and 0 bases, with 10 bases remaining between them. The CDR3 is 15 amino acids.

V is TRBV10-3 and J is TRBJ1-5; D is ambiguous. This specimen was peripheral blood, taken in a trial of Ad26.COV2.S vaccine versus placebo. This receptor was obtained from a person aged 18-65 years who received the Ad26.COV2.S COVID-19 vaccine or a placebo. CDR3 in amino acids: CAISGDKGSNQPQHF. As DNA, the CDR3 is TGTGCCATCAGTGGAGACAAGGGTAGCAATCAGCCCCAGCATTTT.